This T cell receptor (beta chain) is from a study of regulatory T cells in long-lasting Graves disease. Construction of the TCR beta libraries employed iRepertoire HTBI primers in conjunction with Arm-PCR of CDR3 regions. TCRdb processed the multiplex PCR reads anew with MiXCR; each CDR3 protein has one entry. The sample consists of more than 400,000 distinct CDR3 sequences, around 17% of them appearing once. After removal of 0 bases from V and 5 bases from J, the junction contained 11 bases not matched to a gene. This CDR3 contains 18 residues. Germline V CDR1 and CDR2: MNHEY, SVGAGI. The sample holds many counts of this clonotype. Described time point: newly diagnosed GD, antithyroid drugs for less than 3 months. Preparation of the TCR library used RNA extracted from PBMCs. The sample was also reused in another study, on T cells in Graves' hyperthyroidism and ophthalmopathy.

The origin of this receptor is a woman aged 25 to 39 with Graves disease. The sequenced sample was peripheral blood mononuclear cells (PBMCs), obtained at new diagnosis, from a patient treated with antithyroid drugs. The chain is built from TRBV6-5 and TRBJ2-3; 10 bases match TRBD2. The CDR3, as DNA: TGTGCCAGCAGTTACTCGGGTTATCTAGCGGGAGTGGGAGATACGCAGTATTTT. Residues: CASSYSGYLAGVGDTQYF.